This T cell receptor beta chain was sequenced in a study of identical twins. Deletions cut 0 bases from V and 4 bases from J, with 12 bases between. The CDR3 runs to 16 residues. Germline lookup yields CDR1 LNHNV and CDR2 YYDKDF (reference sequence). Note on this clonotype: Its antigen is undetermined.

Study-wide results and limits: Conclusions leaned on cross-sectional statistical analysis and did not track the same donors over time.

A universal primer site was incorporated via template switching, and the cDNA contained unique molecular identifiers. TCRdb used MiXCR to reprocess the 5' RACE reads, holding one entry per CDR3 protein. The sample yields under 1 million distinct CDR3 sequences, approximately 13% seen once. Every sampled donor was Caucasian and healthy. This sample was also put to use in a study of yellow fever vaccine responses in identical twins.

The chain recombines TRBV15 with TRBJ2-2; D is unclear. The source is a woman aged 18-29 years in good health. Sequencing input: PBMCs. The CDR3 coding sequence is TGTGCCACCAGCAGAGATGCAGGAACCACCACCGGGGAGCTGTTTTTT. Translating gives CATSRDAGTTTGELFF.